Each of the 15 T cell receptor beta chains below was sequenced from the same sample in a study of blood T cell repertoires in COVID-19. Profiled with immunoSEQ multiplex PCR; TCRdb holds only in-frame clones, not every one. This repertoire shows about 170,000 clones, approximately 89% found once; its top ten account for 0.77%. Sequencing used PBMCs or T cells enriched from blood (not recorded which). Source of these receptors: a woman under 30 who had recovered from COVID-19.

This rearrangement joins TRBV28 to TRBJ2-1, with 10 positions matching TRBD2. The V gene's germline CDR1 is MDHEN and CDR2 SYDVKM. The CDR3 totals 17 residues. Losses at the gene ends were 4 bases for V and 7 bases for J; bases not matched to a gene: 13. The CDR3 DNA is TGTGCCAGCAGTTCCTTGAGCGGGAGGGTAAAGGGGAATGAGCAGTTCTTC. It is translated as CASSSLSGRVKGNEQFF.

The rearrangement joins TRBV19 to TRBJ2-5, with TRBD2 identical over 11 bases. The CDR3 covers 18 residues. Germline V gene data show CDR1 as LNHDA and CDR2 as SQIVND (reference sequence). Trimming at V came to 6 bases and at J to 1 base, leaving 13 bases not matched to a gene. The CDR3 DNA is TGTGCCAGTAGGGTAGCGGGAGGGCCGGGGGAAGGCCAAGAGACCCAGTACTTC. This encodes CASRVAGGPGEGQETQYF.

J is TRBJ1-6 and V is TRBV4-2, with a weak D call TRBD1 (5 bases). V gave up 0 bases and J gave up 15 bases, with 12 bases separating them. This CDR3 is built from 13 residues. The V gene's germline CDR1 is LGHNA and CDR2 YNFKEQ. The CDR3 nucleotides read TGTGCCAGCAGCCAAGATCTGGGGCTCCACCTCCACTTT. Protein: CASSQDLGLHLHF.

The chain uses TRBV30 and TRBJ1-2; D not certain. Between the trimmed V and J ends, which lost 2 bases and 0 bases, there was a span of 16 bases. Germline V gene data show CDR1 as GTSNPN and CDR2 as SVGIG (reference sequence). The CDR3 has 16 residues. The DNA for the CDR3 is TGTGCCTGGAGTAAGACCCCGACTGGAGCTAACTATGGCTACACCTTC. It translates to CAWSKTPTGANYGYTF. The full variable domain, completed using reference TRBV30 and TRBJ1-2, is SQTIHQWPATLVQPVGSPLSLECTVEGTSNPNLYWYRQAAGRGLQLLFYSVGIGQISSEVPQNLSASRPQDRQFILSSKKLLLSDSGFYLCAWSKTPTGANYGYTFGSGTRLTVV.

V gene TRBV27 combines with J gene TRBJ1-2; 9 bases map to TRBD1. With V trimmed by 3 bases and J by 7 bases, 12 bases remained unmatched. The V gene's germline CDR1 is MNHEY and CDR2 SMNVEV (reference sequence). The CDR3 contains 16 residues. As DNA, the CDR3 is TGTGCCAGCAGTTTTGTTCCCGGGACAGGGTTCTCTGGCTACACCTTC. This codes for CASSFVPGTGFSGYTF.

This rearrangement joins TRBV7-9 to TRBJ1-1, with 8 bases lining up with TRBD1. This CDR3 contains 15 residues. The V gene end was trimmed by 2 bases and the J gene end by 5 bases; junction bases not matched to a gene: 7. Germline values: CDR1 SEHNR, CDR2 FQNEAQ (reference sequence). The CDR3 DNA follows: TGTGCCAGCAGCTTATCAGGGGGCGCATCGACTGAAGCTTTCTTT. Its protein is CASSLSGGASTEAFF.

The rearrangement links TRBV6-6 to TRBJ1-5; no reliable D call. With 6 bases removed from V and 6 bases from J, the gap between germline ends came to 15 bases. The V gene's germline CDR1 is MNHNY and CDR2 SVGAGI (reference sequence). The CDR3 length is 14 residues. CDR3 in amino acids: CASSPSGVGQPQHF. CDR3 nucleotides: TGTGCCAGCAGCCCTTCCGGGGTTGGTCAGCCCCAGCATTTT.

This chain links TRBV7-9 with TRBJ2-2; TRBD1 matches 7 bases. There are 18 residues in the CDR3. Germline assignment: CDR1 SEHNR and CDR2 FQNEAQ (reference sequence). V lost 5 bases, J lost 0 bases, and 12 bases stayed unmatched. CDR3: CASSPFRVDRANTGELFF. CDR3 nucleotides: TGTGCCAGCAGCCCTTTTCGGGTCGACAGGGCGAACACCGGGGAGCTGTTTTTT.

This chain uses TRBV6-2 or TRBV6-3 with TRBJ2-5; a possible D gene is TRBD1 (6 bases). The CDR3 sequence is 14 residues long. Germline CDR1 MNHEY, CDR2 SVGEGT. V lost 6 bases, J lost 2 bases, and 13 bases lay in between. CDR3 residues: CASSTRGVQETQYF. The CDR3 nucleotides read TGTGCCAGCAGCACCAGGGGCGTACAAGAGACCCAGTACTTC.

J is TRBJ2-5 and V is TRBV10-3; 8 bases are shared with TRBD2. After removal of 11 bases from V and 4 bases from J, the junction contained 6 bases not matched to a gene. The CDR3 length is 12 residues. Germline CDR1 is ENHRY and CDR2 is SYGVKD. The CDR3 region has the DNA TGTGCCGCAGCGGGGGACGTAGAGACCCAGTACTTC. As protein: CAAAGDVETQYF.

The CDR3 loop reads CASSFERLAGGPEYEQYF. CDR3 in DNA: TGTGCCAGCAGTTTCGAGAGACTAGCGGGAGGGCCGGAGTACGAGCAGTACTTC. The chain employs TRBV27 and TRBJ2-7; 14 nucleotides agree with TRBD2. Losses at the gene ends were 3 bases for V and 4 bases for J; bases not matched to a gene: 11. The CDR3 runs 18 residues. CDR1 and CDR2 (germline): MNHEY, SMNVEV (reference sequence).

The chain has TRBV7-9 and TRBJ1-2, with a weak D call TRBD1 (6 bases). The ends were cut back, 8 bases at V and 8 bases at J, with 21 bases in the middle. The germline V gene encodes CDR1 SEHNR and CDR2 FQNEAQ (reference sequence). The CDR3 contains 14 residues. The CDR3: CASRRGAGVEGYTF. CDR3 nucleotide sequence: TGTGCCAGCCGACGAGGGGCAGGGGTGGAAGGCTACACCTTC.

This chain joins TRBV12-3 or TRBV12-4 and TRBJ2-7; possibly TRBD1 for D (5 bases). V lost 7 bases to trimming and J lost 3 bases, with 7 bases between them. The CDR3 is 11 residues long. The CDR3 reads CASTQGYEQYF. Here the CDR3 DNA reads TGTGCCAGCACCCAGGGCTACGAGCAGTACTTC.

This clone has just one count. The CDR3 protein is CASSFLSGTDTQYF. In DNA form, the CDR3 reads TGTGCCAGCAGTTTTCTAAGCGGCACAGATACGCAGTATTTT. The chain recombines TRBV28 with TRBJ2-3; no clear D. V lost 3 bases, J lost 1 base, and 8 bases lay in between. The CDR3 is 14 residues long. Germline V gives CDR1 MDHEN, CDR2 SYDVKM.

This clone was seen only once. CDR3 loop: CASSRGQEHFYEQYF. CDR3 bases: TGTGCCAGCAGCCGAGGACAGGAACACTTCTACGAGCAGTACTTC. The chain is built from TRBV14 and TRBJ2-7; 7 bases align to TRBD1. J lost 3 bases, V lost 4 bases, and 9 bases had no gene match. CDR3 length: 15 residues. CDR1 is SGHDN, CDR2 FVKESK, per germline.